The 10 T cell receptor beta chains given below trace back to one sample, sequenced in a study of cytomegalovirus exposure and HLA in healthy donors. PCR employed 60 Vbeta and 13 Jbeta primers. Data came from immunoSEQ multiplex PCR; TCRdb stores just in-frame clones and leaves some out. Of tens of thousands of clones listed, about 66% are singletons. The sample taken for sequencing was PBMCs. The receptor set was obtained from a man aged 50 to 60 in good health and CMV-seropositive.

The CDR3 here is CASSLSGEDGYTF. CDR3 in DNA: TGTGCCAGCAGTTTATCTGGGGAGGATGGCTACACCTTC. V gene TRBV28 combines with J gene TRBJ1-2; D call uncertain. Trimming removed 1 base at V and 6 bases at J, with 9 bases between. The CDR3 length is 13 residues. Germline V gene data show CDR1 as MDHEN and CDR2 as SYDVKM.

This rearrangement joins TRBV7-2 to TRBJ2-7; a weak D match, TRBD1 (5 bases). Germline-derived CDR1 and CDR2 are SGHTA and FQGNSA. The CDR3 has 14 amino acids. Trimming removed 4 bases at V and 2 bases at J, with 12 bases between. CDR3 sequence reads: CASSSSRGPYEQYF. For the CDR3, the DNA is TGTGCCAGCAGCTCATCAAGGGGTCCCTACGAGCAGTACTTC.

V gene TRBV6-6 combines with J gene TRBJ2-7; D possibly corresponds to TRBD1 (6 bases). Germline CDR1 is MNHNY and CDR2 is SVGAGI (reference sequence). The CDR3 spans 13 residues. The V and J ends lost 5 bases and 4 bases respectively, with 12 bases between them. The CDR3 coding sequence is TGTGCCAGCAGTAAACTCGGACAGTACGAGCAGTACTTC. This codes for CASSKLGQYEQYF.

J is TRBJ1-2 and V is TRBV5-6, with TRBD1 matching 7 bases. The CDR3 consists of 13 residues. The germline V gene encodes CDR1 SGHDT and CDR2 YYEEEE. V gave up 3 bases and J gave up 4 bases; unmatched junction bases: 3. This CDR3 reads CASSSGTAYGYTF. The CDR3 DNA sequence: TGTGCCAGCAGCTCCGGGACAGCCTATGGCTACACCTTC.

The CDR3: CASSPHGGAGSYEQYF. CDR3 nucleotide sequence: TGTGCCAGCAGCCCACATGGGGGGGCCGGCTCCTACGAGCAGTACTTC. This chain joins TRBV7-3 and TRBJ2-7; possibly TRBD2 for D (7 bases). V shed 5 bases and J shed 0 bases, with 17 bases lying between them. Germline V gene lookup returns CDR1 SGHTA and CDR2 FQGTGA. The CDR3 spans 16 residues.

This clone was counted only a few times. This chain uses TRBV30 with TRBJ2-1, with 7 bases matching TRBD2. Germline V lookup: CDR1 GTSNPN, CDR2 SVGIG (reference sequence). V lost 1 base and J lost 0; bases outside the gene matches: 15. The CDR3 sequence is 19 residues long. CDR3 sequence reads: CAWSDPIARAGSSYNEQFF. DNA for the CDR3: TGTGCCTGGAGTGATCCGATCGCGCGAGCGGGGAGCTCCTACAATGAGCAGTTCTTC.

V usage is TRBV4-2 and J usage is TRBJ2-2; D remains unclear. Germline V lookup: CDR1 LGHNA, CDR2 YNFKEQ. The CDR3 contains 14 residues. Trimming removed 2 bases from V and 5 bases from J, with 9 bases in between. The CDR3 region has the DNA TGTGCCAGCAGCCAACCCTACGAGACCGGGGAGCTGTTTTTT. It specifies CASSQPYETGELFF.

V gene TRBV29-1 combines with J gene TRBJ2-7; TRBD1 matches 9 bases. J was trimmed by 6 bases and V by 6 bases; bases with no gene match: 12. This CDR3 contains 14 residues. The V gene's germline CDR1 is SQVTM and CDR2 ANQGSEA. The CDR3 coding sequence is TGCAGCGTCGATAGGACAGGGGACAGTCGCGAGCAGTACTTC. Encoded protein: CSVDRTGDSREQYF.

This chain uses TRBV5-1 with TRBJ2-7, with 8 bases identical to TRBD2. CDR3 size: 15 residues. V gave up 5 bases and J gave up 0 bases; unmatched junction bases: 7. Germline V gene lookup returns CDR1 SGHRS and CDR2 YFSETQ. The CDR3 sequence is CASSISGVSSYEQYF. The CDR3 DNA follows: TGCGCCAGCAGTATTAGCGGGGTGAGCTCCTACGAGCAGTACTTC. Based on the CDR3 plus reference TRBV5-1 and TRBJ2-7, the full variable domain is KAGVTQTPRYLIKTRGQQVTLSCSPISGHRSVSWYQQTPGQGLQFLFEYFSETQRNKGNFPGRFSGRQFSNSRSEMNVSTLELGDSALYLCASSISGVSSYEQYFGPGTRLTVT.

The CDR3 spells CASSSDRTKTPQHF. For the CDR3, the DNA is TGTGCCAGCAGCTCCGACAGGACCAAGACGCCCCAGCATTTT. The V gene is TRBV13, the J gene TRBJ1-5, with a tentative D call TRBD1 (6 bases). The germline V gene encodes CDR1 PRHDT and CDR2 FYEKMQ (reference sequence). This CDR3 has 14 amino acids. Trimming took 4 bases from V and 9 from J, leaving 16 bases between them. The full variable domain, its missing parts supplied by reference TRBV13 and TRBJ1-5, is AAGVIQSPRHLIKEKRETATLKCYPIPRHDTVYWYQQGPGQDPQFLISFYEKMQSDKGSIPDRFSAQQFSDYHSELNMSSLELGDSALYFCASSSDRTKTPQHFGDGTRLSIL.